This TCR beta chain was retrieved from a study of lymphopenia after photon versus proton radiotherapy. Study-level findings and limits: Post-nadir TCR diversity decline inversely tracked overall survival among those who died.

The repertoire was sequenced with immunoSEQ multiplex PCR; TCRdb's copy has only in-frame clones and lacks some. The sample has approximately 25,000 clones, about 87% seen once. As regards this clone: The antigen remains unidentified.

The junction had 7 bases not matched to a gene; V was cut back by 5 bases and J by 3 bases. The CDR3 is made up of 15 amino acids. CDR1 and CDR2 (germline): LNHDA, SQIVND (reference sequence). This sequence joins TRBV19 and TRBJ2-5, with TRBD1 matching 9 bases. The starting material was peripheral blood, obtained from a patient treated with photon-based radiotherapy. This TCR was recovered from a man in his fifties or sixties with gastric cancer. CDR3 in DNA: TGTGCCAGTAGTTTGTCCGGGACAGGGAAAGAGACCCAGTACTTC. The encoded protein is CASSLSGTGKETQYF.